The T cell receptor (beta chain) under discussion was sequenced for a study of blood T cell repertoires in COVID-19. The wider study: Sample material is recorded as cDNA or gDNA derived from T cells, B-cell-depleted T cells, or PBMCs.

The CDR3 length is 17 residues. This clone was counted a single time. Only in-frame clones appear in the TCRdb table, and some are missing; sequencing was by immunoSEQ multiplex PCR. The repertoire has fewer than 250,000 clones, 88% of them found once; the top ten carry about 1.1%. V gene TRBV21-1 combines with J gene TRBJ2-2; the table's TRBD2 call for D was not verified on the DNA. TRBV21-1 corresponds to a pseudogene. The material sequenced was peripheral blood. The clonotype originates from a man younger than 40 with acute or convalescent COVID-19. CDR3 residues: CASSANPGLENTGELFF. For the CDR3, the DNA is TGTGCCAGCAGCGCCAACCCGGGACTGGAGAACACCGGGGAGCTGTTTTTT.